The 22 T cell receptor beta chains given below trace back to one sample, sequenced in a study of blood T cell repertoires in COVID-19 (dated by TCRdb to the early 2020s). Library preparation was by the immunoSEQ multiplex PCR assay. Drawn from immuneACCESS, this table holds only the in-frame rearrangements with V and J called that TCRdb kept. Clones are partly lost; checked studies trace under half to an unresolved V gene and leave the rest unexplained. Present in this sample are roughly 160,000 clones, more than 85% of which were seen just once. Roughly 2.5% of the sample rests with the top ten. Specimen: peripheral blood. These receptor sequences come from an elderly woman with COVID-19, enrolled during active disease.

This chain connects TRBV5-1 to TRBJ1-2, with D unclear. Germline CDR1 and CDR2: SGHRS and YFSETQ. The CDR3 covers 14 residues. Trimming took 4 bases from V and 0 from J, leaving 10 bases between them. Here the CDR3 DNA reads TGCGCCAGCAGCGGGCAACCCTCTAACTATGGCTACACCTTC. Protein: CASSGQPSNYGYTF.

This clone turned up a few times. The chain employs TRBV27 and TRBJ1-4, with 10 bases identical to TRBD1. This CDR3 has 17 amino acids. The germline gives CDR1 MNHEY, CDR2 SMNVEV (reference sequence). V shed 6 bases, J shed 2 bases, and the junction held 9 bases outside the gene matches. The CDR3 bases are TGTGCCAGCAGAGCCGGGACAGGGGTTGGGACTAATGAAAAACTGTTTTTT. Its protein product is CASRAGTGVGTNEKLFF.

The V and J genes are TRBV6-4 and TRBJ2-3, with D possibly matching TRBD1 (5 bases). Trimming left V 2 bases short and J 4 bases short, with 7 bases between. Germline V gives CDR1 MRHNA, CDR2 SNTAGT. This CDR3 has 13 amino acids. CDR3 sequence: CASSDRQSDTQYF. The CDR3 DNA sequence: TGTGCCAGCAGTGACCGACAGTCAGATACGCAGTATTTT.

CDR3 sequence: CASRRLAGVGYEQYF. The CDR3 DNA is TGTGCCAGCAGGAGGCTAGCGGGAGTGGGGTACGAGCAGTACTTC. This sequence joins TRBV28 and TRBJ2-7; TRBD2 agrees at 10 bases. The CDR3 totals 15 residues. The V and J ends lost 6 bases and 4 bases, in that order; junction bases with no gene match: 9. CDR1 and CDR2 from the germline V gene are MDHEN and SYDVKM.

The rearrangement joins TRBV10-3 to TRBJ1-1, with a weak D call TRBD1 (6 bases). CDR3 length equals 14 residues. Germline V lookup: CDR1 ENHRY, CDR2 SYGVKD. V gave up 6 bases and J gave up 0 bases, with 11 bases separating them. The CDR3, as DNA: TGTGCCATCAGCGGACAGAAAATGAACACTGAAGCTTTCTTT. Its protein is CAISGQKMNTEAFF.

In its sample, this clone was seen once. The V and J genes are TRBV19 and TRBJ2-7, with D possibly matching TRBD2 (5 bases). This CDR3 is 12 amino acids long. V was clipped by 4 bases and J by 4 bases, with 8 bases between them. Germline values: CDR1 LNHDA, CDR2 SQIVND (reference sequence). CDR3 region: CASSTGGYEQYF. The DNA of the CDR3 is TGTGCCAGTAGTACCGGAGGATACGAGCAGTACTTC.

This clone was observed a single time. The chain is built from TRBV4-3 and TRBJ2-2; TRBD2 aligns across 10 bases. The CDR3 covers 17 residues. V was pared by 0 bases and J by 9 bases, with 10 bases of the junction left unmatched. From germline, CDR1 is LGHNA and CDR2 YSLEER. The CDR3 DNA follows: TGCGCCAGCAGCCAAGATCGGCCAGCGGGAGGGTTCCGGGAGCTGTTTTTT. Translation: CASSQDRPAGGFRELFF.

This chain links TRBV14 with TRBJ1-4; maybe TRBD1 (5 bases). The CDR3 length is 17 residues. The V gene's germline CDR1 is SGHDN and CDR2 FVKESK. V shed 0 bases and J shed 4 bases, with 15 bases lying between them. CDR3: CASSQEGPRAYNEKLFF. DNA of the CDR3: TGTGCCAGCAGCCAAGAAGGGCCCAGGGCATATAATGAAAAACTGTTTTTT.

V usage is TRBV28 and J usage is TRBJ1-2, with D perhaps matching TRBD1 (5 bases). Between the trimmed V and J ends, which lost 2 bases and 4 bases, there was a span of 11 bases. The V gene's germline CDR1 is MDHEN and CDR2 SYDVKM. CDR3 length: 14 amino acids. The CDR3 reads CASSLGALGYGYTF. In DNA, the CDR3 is TGTGCCAGCAGTTTAGGGGCCTTGGGCTATGGCTACACCTTC.

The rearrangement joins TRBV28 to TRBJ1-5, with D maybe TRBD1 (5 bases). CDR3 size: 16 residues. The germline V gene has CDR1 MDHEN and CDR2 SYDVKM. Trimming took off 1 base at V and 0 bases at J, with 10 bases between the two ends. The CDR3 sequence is CASSLSQGHSNQPQHF. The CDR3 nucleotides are TGTGCCAGCAGTTTATCGCAGGGCCATAGCAATCAGCCCCAGCATTTT. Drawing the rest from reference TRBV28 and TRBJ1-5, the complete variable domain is DVKVTQSSRYLVKRTGEKVFLECVQDMDHENMFWYRQDPGLGLRLIYFSYDVKMKEKGDIPEGYSVSREKKERFSLILESASTNQTSMYLCASSLSQGHSNQPQHFGDGTRLSIL.

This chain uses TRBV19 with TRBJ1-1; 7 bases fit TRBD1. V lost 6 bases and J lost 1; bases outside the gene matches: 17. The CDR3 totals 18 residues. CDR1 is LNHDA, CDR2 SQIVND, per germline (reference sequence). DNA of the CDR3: TGTGCCAGTAGCCGGGACAGTACCAATTCTCTCCCGAACACTGAAGCTTTCTTT. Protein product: CASSRDSTNSLPNTEAFF.

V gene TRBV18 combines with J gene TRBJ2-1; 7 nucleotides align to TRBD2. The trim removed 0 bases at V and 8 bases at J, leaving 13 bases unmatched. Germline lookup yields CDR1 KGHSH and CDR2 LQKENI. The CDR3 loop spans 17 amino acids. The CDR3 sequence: CASSPPPRSGVGHEQFF. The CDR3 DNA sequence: TGTGCCAGCTCACCACCCCCGAGGAGCGGGGTGGGGCATGAGCAGTTCTTC. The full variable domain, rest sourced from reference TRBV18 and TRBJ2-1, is NAGVMQNPRHLVRRRGQEARLRCSPMKGHSHVYWYRQLPEEGLKFMVYLQKENIIDESGMPKERFSAEFPKEGPSILRIQQVVRGDSAAYFCASSPPPRSGVGHEQFFGPGTRLTVL.

Here the CDR3 DNA reads TGTGCCAGCAGAGCAGACAATGATATCAATGAGCAGTTCTTC. Its translation is CASRADNDINEQFF. The chain employs TRBV6-4 and TRBJ2-1, with D unclear. Germline values: CDR1 MRHNA, CDR2 SNTAGT. The CDR3 runs 14 residues. Trimming stripped 6 bases from V and 6 bases from J, with 15 bases between.

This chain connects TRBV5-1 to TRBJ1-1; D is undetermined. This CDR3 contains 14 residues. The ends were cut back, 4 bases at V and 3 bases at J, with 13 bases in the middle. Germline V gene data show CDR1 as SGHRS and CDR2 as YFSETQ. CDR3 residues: CASSPGDGDTEAFF. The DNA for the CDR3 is TGCGCCAGCAGCCCCGGTGACGGGGACACTGAAGCTTTCTTT.

For the CDR3, the DNA is TGTGCCAGCAGACTCACAGGAGTGGGCACAGATACGCAGTATTTT. It yields the protein CASRLTGVGTDTQYF. The chain combines TRBV25-1 with TRBJ2-3, with a weak D call TRBD1 (5 bases). CDR1 is MGHDK, CDR2 SYGVNS, per germline. V lost 6 bases to trimming and J lost 1 base, with 14 bases between them. The CDR3 is made up of 15 amino acids.

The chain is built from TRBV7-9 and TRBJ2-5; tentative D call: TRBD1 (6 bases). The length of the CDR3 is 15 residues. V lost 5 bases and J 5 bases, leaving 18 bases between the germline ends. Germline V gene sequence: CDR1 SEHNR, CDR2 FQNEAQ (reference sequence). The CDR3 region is CASSQDTGWRETQYF. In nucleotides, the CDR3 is TGTGCCAGCAGCCAGGATACAGGGTGGAGGGAGACCCAGTACTTC.

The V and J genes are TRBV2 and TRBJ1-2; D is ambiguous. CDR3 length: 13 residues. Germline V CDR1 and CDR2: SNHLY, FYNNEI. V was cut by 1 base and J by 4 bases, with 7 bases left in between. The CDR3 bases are TGTGCCAGCAGTGAAGGGGAGAGCTATGGCTACACCTTC. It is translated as CASSEGESYGYTF.

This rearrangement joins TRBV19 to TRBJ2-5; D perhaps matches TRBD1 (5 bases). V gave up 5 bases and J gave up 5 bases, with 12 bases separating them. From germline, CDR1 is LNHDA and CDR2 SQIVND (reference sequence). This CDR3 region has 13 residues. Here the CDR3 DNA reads TGTGCCAGTAGTCCTCAGGGTCGTGAGACCCAGTACTTC. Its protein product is CASSPQGRETQYF.

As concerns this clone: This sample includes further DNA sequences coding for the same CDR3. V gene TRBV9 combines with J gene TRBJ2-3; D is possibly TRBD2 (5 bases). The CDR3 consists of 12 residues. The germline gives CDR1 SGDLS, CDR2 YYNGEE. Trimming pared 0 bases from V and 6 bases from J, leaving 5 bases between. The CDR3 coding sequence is TGTGCCAGCAGCGTAGGAGGGGATACGCAGTATTTT. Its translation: CASSVGGDTQYF.

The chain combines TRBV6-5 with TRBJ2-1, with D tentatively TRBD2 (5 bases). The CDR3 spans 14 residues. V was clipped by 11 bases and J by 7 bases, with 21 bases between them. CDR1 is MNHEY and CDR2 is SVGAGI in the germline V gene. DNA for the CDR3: TGTGCCGCAATAAGGGCTAGGGAGAGTAATGAGCAGTTCTTC. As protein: CAAIRARESNEQFF.

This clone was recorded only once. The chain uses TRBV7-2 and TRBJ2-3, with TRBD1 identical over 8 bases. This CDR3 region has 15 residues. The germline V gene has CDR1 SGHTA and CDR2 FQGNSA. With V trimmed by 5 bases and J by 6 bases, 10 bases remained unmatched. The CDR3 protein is CASSADRGRSDTQYF. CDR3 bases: TGTGCCAGCAGCGCCGACAGGGGAAGGTCGGATACGCAGTATTTT.

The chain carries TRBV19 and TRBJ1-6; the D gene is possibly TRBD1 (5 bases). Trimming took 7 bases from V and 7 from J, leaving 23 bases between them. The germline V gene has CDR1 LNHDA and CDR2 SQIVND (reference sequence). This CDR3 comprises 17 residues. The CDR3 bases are TGTGCCAGTACGGGGGGTGCCCCTTCGGGCGCGAATTCACCCCTCCACTTT. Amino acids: CASTGGAPSGANSPLHF.